This TCR beta chain is drawn from a study of metastatic and nonmetastatic thyroid tumors (dated by TCRdb to the early 2020s). The study in broad terms: For patients with malignant and with benign thyroid disease, the researchers compared repertoires between peripheral blood samples and tumor or nodule tissue samples.

At least ten counts were recorded for this clone. The antigen it recognizes is unknown. Base quality data are lacking; no much larger clone is found one base away. The library was produced with PCR. TCRdb records Illumina HiSeq 4000 as the sequencer. High-throughput sequencing was used to profile the CDR3 region of the TCR beta-chain in every patient. On the study's bioinformatics: A classifier to discriminate distant-metastatic papillary thyroid cancer patients was built from CDR3 differences across clinicopathological groups. The Shannon index was used to measure repertoire diversity, and the Morisita-Horn index was used to measure how similar tumor and blood repertoires were. TCRdb reprocessed the public reads (quality trimming at Q25 with fastp, clone calling with MiXCR) and kept in-frame beta chains. Here the V and J calls rest on TCRdb's processing, not on the authors' analysis. Across this sample there are roughly 13,000 clones, with about 30% seen only once. The ten biggest clones cover under 30% of the sample.

CDR1 and CDR2, looked up from the germline V gene, are MDHEN and SYDVKM. Trimming takes 1 base from V and 4 bases from J, and the germline ends sit 9 bases apart. CDR3 length: 14 amino acids, cysteine to phenylalanine. Only the CDR3 region is kept as DNA, spanning 42 bases read in frame from base 1. Overall study outcomes, separate from this receptor: TCR beta diversity was reported as significantly higher in malignant tumors than in benign nodules, in both blood and tumor samples.

No treatment had been received by any patient before thyroid surgery. Using T-cell receptor beta sequencing, the researchers looked back retrospectively at clinical samples from patients, gathered between about 2012 and 2018. The chain links TRBV28 with TRBJ2-3; no confident D gene assignment can be made. This TCR was sampled from a female donor with papillary thyroid cancer or a benign thyroid nodule (not recorded which). Some clones in this sample may be carry-over from other donors' samples. The specimen sequenced was tumor tissue. The CDR3 region reads CASSLYPPSDTQYF. The sequenced DNA: TGTGCCAGCAGTTTATATCCTCCGTCAGATACGCAGTATTTT.